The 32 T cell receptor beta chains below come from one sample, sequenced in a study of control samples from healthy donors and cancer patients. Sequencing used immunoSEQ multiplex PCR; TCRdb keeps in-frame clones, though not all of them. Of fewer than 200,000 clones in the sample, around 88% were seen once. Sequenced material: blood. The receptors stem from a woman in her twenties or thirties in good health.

The CDR3 loop is CASSIGGTSTDTQYF. The CDR3 bases are TGTGCCAGTAGTATAGGGGGGACCAGCACAGATACGCAGTATTTT. The chain uses TRBV19 and TRBJ2-3; perhaps D is TRBD1 or TRBD2 (5 bases each). CDR1 LNHDA and CDR2 SQIVND come from the germline V gene (reference sequence). V dropped 1 base and J dropped 0 bases, with 8 bases sitting between them. The CDR3 consists of 15 residues.

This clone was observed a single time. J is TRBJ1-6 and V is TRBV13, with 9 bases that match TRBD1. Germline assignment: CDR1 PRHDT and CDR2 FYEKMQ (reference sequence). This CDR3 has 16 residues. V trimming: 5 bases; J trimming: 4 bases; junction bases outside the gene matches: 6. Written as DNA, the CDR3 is TGTGCCAGCAGCGACGGGACAGGGCTATATAATTCACCCCTCCACTTT. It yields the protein CASSDGTGLYNSPLHF. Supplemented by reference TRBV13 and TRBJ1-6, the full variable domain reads AAGVIQSPRHLIKEKRETATLKCYPIPRHDTVYWYQQGPGQDPQFLISFYEKMQSDKGSIPDRFSAQQFSDYHSELNMSSLELGDSALYFCASSDGTGLYNSPLHFGNGTRLTVT.

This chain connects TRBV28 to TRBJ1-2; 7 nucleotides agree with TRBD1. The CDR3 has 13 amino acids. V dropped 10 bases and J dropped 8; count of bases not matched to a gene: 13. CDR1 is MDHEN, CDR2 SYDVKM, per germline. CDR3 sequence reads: CATQGGGAGGYTF. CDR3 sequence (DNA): TGTGCCACCCAGGGGGGAGGGGCGGGAGGCTACACCTTC.

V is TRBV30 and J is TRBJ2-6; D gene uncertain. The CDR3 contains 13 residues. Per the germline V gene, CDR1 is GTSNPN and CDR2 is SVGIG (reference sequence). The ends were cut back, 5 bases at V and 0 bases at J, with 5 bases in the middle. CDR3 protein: CAWASSGANVLTF. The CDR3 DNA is TGTGCCTGGGCGAGCTCTGGGGCCAACGTCCTGACTTTC.

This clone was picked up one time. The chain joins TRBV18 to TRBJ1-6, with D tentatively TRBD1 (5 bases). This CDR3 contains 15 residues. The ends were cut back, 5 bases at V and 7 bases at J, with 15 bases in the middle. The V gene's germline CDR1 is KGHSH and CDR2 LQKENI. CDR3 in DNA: TGTGCCAGCTCAATTGCTCCGCAGGGCAATTCACCCCTCCACTTT. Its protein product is CASSIAPQGNSPLHF.

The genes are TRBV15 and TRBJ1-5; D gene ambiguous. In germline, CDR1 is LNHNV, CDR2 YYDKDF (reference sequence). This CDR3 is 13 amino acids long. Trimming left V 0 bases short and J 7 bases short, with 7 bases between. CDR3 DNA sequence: TGTGCCACCAGCAGAGATCAATCCCAGCCCCAGCATTTT. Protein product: CATSRDQSQPQHF.

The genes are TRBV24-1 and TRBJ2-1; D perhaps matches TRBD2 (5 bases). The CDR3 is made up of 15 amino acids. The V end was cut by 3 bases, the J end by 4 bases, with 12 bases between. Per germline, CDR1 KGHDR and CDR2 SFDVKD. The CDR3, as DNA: TGTGCCACCAGTGATGCGTCCCGGGGTTACAATGAGCAGTTCTTC. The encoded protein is CATSDASRGYNEQFF.

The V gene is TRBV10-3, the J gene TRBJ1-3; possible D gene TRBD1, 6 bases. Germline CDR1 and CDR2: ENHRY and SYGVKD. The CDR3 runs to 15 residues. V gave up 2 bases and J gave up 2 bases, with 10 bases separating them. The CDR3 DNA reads TGTGCCATCAGTGAGGAGAGGGGGACTGGAAACACCATATATTTT. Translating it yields CAISEERGTGNTIYF.

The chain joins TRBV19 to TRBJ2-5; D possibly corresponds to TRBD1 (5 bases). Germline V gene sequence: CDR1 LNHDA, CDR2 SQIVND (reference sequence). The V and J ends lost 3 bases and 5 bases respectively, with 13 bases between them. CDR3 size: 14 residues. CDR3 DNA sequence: TGTGCCAGTAGTATGACAGTTAACTGGGAGACCCAGTACTTC. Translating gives CASSMTVNWETQYF.

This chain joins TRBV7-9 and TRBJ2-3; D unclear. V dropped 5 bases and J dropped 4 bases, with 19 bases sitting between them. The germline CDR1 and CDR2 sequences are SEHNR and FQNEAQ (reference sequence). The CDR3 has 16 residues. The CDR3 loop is CASSPRWAPSADTQYF. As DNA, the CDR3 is TGTGCCAGCAGCCCCCGTTGGGCCCCCAGTGCAGATACGCAGTATTTT. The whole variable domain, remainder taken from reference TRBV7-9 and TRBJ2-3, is DTGVSQNPRHKITKRGQNVTFRCDPISEHNRLYWYRQTLGQGPEFLTYFQNEAQLEKSRLLSDRFSAERPKGSFSTLEIQRTEQGDSAMYLCASSPRWAPSADTQYFGPGTRLTVL.

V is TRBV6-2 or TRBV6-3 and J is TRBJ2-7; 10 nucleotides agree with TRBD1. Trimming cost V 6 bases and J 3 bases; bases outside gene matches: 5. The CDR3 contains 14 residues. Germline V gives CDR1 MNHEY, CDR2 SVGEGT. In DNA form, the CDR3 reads TGTGCCAGCAGCCGGGACAGGGGAGGCTACGAGCAGTACGTC. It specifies CASSRDRGGYEQYV.

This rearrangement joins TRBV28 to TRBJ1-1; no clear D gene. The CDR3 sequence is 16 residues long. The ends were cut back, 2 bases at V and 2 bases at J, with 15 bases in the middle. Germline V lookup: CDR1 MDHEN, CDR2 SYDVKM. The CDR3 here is CASSLGSGRVNTEAFF. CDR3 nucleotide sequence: TGTGCCAGCAGTTTAGGCAGTGGACGGGTAAACACTGAAGCTTTCTTT.

The CDR3 DNA follows: TGTGCCAGCAGCTTAGGGGCGGGGGGCGGCCAAGAGACCCAGTACTTC. It specifies CASSLGAGGGQETQYF. The chain combines TRBV7-2 with TRBJ2-5; TRBD2 matches at 8 bases. The ends lost 1 base at V and 1 base at J; junction bases unmatched: 5. The length of the CDR3 is 16 residues. Germline V gene data show CDR1 as SGHTA and CDR2 as FQGNSA.

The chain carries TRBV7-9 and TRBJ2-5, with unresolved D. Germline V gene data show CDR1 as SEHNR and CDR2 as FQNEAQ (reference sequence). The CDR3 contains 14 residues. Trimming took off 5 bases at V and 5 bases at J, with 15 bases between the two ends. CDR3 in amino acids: CASSVDGPPETQYF. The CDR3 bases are TGTGCCAGCAGCGTCGACGGCCCGCCGGAGACCCAGTACTTC. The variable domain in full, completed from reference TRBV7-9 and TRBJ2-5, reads DTGVSQNPRHKITKRGQNVTFRCDPISEHNRLYWYRQTLGQGPEFLTYFQNEAQLEKSRLLSDRFSAERPKGSFSTLEIQRTEQGDSAMYLCASSVDGPPETQYFGPGTRLLVL.

In DNA, the CDR3 is TGTGCCAGCAGTTCGACAGGGACTATGAACACTGAAGCTTTCTTT. It translates to CASSSTGTMNTEAFF. The chain has TRBV6-5 and TRBJ1-1; 7 bases match TRBD1. The V segment lost 4 bases and the J segment 0 bases; nucleotides outside the gene matches: 5. CDR1 is MNHEY, CDR2 SVGAGI, per germline. The CDR3 sequence is 15 residues long.

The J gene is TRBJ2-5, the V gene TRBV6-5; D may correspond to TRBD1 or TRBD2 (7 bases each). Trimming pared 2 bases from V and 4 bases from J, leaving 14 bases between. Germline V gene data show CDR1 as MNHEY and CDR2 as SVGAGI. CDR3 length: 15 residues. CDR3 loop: CASSYGQGGLETQYF. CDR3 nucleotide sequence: TGTGCCAGCAGTTACGGGCAGGGGGGGTTAGAGACCCAGTACTTC.

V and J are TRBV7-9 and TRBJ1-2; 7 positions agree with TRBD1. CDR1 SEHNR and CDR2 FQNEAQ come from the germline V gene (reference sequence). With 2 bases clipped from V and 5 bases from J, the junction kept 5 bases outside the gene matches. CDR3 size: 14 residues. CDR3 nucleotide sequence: TGTGCCAGCAGCTTAACACAGGGGACTTATGGCTACACCTTC. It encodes CASSLTQGTYGYTF.

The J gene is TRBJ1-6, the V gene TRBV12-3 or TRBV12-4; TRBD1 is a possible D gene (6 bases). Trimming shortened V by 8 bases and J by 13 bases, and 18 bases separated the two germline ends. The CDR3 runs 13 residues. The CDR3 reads CASLLNRVSPLHF. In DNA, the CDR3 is TGTGCCAGCCTACTTAACAGGGTCTCCCCCCTCCACTTT.

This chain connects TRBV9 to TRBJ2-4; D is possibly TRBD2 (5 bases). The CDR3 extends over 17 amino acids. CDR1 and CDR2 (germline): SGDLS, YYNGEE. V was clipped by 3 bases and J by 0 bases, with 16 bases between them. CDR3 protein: CASSARTGMLAKNIQYF. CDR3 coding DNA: TGTGCCAGCAGCGCGAGGACTGGTATGTTAGCCAAAAACATTCAGTACTTC.

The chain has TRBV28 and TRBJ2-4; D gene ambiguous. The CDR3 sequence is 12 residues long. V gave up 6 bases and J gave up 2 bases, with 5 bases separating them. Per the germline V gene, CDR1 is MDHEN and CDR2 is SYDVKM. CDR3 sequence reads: CASSPPKNIQYF. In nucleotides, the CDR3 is TGTGCCAGCAGCCCCCCCAAAAACATTCAGTACTTC.

CDR3 sequence (DNA): TGTGCCAGCAGCTTAGAGGGGAGTGGAAGCAATCAGCCCCAGCATTTT. Its translation is CASSLEGSGSNQPQHF. The chain has TRBV7-9 and TRBJ1-5, with D tentatively TRBD1 (5 bases). The CDR3 covers 16 residues. Looked up from germline, CDR1 is SEHNR and CDR2 is FQNEAQ (reference sequence). V dropped 1 base and J dropped 1 base, with 11 bases sitting between them.

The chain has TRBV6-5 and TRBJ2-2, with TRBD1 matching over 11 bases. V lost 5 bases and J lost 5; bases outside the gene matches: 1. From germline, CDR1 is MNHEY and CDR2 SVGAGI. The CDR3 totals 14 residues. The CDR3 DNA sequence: TGTGCCAGCAGTAGGGACAGGGGGACCGGGGAGCTGTTTTTT. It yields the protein CASSRDRGTGELFF.

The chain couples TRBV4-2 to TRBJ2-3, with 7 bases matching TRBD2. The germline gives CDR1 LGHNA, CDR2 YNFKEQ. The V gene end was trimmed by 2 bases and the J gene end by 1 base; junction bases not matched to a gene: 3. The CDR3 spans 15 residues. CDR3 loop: CASSQSGGGTDTQYF. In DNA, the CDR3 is TGTGCCAGCAGCCAATCGGGAGGTGGCACAGATACGCAGTATTTT.

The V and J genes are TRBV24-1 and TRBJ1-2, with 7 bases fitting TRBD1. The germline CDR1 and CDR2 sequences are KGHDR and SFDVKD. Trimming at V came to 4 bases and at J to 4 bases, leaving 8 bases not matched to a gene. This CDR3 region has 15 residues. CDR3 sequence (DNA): TGTGCCACCAGTGAAGGGGACAGCTACGTCTATGGCTACACCTTC. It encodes CATSEGDSYVYGYTF.

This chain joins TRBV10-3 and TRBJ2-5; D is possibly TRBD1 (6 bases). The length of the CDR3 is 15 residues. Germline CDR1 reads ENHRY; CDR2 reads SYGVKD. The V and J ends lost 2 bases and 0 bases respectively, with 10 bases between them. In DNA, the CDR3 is TGTGCCATCAGTGAGGGACAGATGTACCAAGAGACCCAGTACTTC. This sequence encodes CAISEGQMYQETQYF.

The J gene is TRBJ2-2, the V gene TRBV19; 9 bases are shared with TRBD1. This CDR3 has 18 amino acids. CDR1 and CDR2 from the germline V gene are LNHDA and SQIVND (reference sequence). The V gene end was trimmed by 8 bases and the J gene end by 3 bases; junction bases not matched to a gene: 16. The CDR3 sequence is CASYPTTGGLRYTGELFF. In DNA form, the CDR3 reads TGTGCCAGTTACCCAACGACAGGGGGATTGCGGTACACCGGGGAGCTGTTTTTT. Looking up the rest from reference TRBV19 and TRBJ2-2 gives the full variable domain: DGGITQSPKYLFRKEGQNVTLSCEQNLNHDAMYWYRQDPGQGLRLIYYSQIVNDFQKGDIAEGYSVSREKKESFPLTVTSAQKNPTAFYLCASYPTTGGLRYTGELFFGEGSRLTVL.

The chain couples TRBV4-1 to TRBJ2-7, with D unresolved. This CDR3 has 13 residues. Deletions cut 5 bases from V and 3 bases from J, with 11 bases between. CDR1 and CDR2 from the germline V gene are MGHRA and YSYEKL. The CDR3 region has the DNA TGCGCCAGCAGCTTCCGCCGGAGCTACGAGCAGTACTTC. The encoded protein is CASSFRRSYEQYF.

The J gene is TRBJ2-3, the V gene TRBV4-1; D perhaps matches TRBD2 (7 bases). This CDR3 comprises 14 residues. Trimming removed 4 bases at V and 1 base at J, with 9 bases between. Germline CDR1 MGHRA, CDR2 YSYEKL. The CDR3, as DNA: TGCGCCAGCAGCCTAGGGGGGGGCACAGATACGCAGTATTTT. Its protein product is CASSLGGGTDTQYF.

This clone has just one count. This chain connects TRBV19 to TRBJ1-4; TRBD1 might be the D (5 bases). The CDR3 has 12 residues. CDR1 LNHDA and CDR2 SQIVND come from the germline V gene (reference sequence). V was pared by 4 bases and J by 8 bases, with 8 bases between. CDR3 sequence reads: CASSRGGEKLFF. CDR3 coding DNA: TGTGCCAGTAGTAGGGGGGGGGAAAAACTGTTTTTT.

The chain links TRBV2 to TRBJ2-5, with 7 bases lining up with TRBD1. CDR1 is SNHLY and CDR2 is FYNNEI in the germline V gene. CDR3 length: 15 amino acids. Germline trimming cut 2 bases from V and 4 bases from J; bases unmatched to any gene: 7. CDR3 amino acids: CASSEMDRLLETQYF. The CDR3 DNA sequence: TGTGCCAGCAGTGAAATGGACAGGCTCTTAGAGACCCAGTACTTC.

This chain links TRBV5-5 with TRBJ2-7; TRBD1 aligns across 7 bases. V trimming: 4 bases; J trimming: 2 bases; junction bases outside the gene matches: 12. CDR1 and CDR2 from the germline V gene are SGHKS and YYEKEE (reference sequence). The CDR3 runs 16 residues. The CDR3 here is CASSIETRDSTYEQYV. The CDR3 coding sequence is TGTGCCAGCAGCATAGAGACCCGGGACAGTACCTACGAGCAGTACGTC.

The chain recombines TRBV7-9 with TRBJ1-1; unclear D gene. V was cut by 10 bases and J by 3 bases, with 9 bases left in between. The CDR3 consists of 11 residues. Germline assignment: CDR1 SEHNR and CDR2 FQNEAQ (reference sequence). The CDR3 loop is CATAADTEAFF. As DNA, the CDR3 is TGTGCCACGGCCGCAGACACTGAAGCTTTCTTT.